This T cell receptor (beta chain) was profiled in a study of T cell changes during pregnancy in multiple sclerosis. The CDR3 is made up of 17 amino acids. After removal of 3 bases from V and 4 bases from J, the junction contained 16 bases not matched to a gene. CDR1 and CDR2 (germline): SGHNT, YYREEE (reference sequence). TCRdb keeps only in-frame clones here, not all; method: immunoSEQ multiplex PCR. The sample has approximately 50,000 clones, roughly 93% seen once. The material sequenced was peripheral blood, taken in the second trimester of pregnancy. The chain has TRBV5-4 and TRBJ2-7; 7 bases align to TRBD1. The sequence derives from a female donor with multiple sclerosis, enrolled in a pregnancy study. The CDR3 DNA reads TGTGCCAGCAGCTCGGCCGCGACAACAGGACAGGTTTACGAGCAGTACTTC. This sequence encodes CASSSAATTGQVYEQYF.